This entry concerns a single T cell receptor beta chain. What it binds is unknown. Compared with germline, one end of the junction differs, possibly owing to a read error. The library came from three nested PCR rounds adapted from ARM-PCR protocols. MiXCR was run by TCRdb on the multiplex PCR reads, yielding one entry per CDR3 protein. Found here are some 100,000 distinct CDR3 sequences, about 64% of them singletons; the top ten hold around 20%. The CDR3 length is 14 residues. Germline lookup yields CDR1 SGHAT and CDR2 FQNNGV. The data were taken from a study of tumor and adjacent non-tumor tissue in lung cancer. Across the whole study: Patients comprised 12 adenocarcinoma, a couple of squamous cell carcinoma and 1 small cell lung cancer. Study observations and caveats: Normal lung showed higher cumulative top 100 clone frequency than tumor.

RNA was extracted from bulk tissue without any cell sorting. This non-tumor lung sample came from over 3 cm beyond the tumor edge. The chain employs TRBV11-2 and TRBJ2-7, with 9 bases that match TRBD1. Sequenced sample: distant non-tumor lung tissue. The sequence came from a man between 60 and 70 years old with non-small cell lung cancer. The chain's CDR3 is CVSGFGTGLYEQYF. CDR3 in DNA: TGTGTCAGCGGGTTCGGGACAGGGCTCTACGAGCAGTACTTC.